Presented here are 20 T cell receptor beta chains from one specimen sequenced in a study of cytomegalovirus exposure and HLA in healthy donors. This PCR relied on a set of 60 Vbeta primers and 13 Jbeta primers. Sequencing was performed with immunoSEQ multiplex PCR; in TCRdb, only in-frame clones are kept and a portion is missing. The table includes roughly 65,000 clones, 80% detected once. The specimen was PBMCs. Every receptor here comes from a woman younger than 45 in good health and CMV-seronegative.

The chain carries TRBV25-1 and TRBJ1-2, with 7 bases fitting TRBD1. This CDR3 spans 15 amino acids. Germline CDR1 and CDR2: MGHDK and SYGVNS. The V gene end was trimmed by 6 bases and the J gene end by 1 base; junction bases not matched to a gene: 8. The CDR3 DNA is TGTGCCAGCAGAGAAGGGGACAGCCATAACTATGGCTACACCTTC. Protein: CASREGDSHNYGYTF.

Here the CDR3 DNA reads TGTGCCAGCAGTTTTGAGGGATACGAGCAGTACTTC. Translation gives CASSFEGYEQYF. The rearrangement uses TRBV27 and TRBJ2-7; tentative D call: TRBD2 (5 bases). The germline gives CDR1 MNHEY, CDR2 SMNVEV (reference sequence). This CDR3 has 12 residues. V was pared by 3 bases and J by 4 bases, with 7 bases between.

The chain is built from TRBV10-3 and TRBJ2-7; D gene ambiguous. Germline CDR1 is ENHRY and CDR2 is SYGVKD. The CDR3 is 11 residues long. Trimming shortened V by 3 bases and J by 7 bases, and 7 bases separated the two germline ends. The CDR3 sequence is CAISDPGEQYF. The CDR3 DNA is TGTGCCATCAGTGACCCCGGGGAGCAGTACTTC.

The rearrangement links TRBV30 to TRBJ2-3; TRBD2 matches 9 bases. The CDR3 is 18 residues long. Germline values: CDR1 GTSNPN, CDR2 SVGIG (reference sequence). The J segment lost 0 bases and the V segment lost 2 bases, leaving 12 bases of the junction unmatched. CDR3 loop: CAWSLGSGGTLSTDTQYF. The CDR3 region has the DNA TGTGCCTGGAGTTTAGGCAGCGGGGGGACACTTAGCACAGATACGCAGTATTTT.

This clone was counted once. J is TRBJ1-1 and V is TRBV7-2, with D possibly being TRBD1 (6 bases). Germline CDR1 and CDR2: SGHTA and FQGNSA. Between the trimmed V and J ends, which lost 5 bases and 5 bases, there was a span of 15 bases. The CDR3 is made up of 14 amino acids. The CDR3 is CASSPQGRRTEAFF. The CDR3, as DNA: TGTGCCAGCAGCCCTCAGGGGCGAAGGACTGAAGCTTTCTTT.

V and J are TRBV2 and TRBJ1-1; D gene ambiguous. CDR1 is SNHLY and CDR2 is FYNNEI in the germline V gene. The CDR3 is 16 residues long. The V end was cut by 2 bases, the J end by 6 bases, with 19 bases between. CDR3 amino acids: CASSERNTRASPEAFF. CDR3 in DNA: TGTGCCAGCAGTGAAAGAAATACTAGGGCCTCTCCTGAAGCTTTCTTT.

The rearrangement uses TRBV30 and TRBJ2-1; possibly TRBD2 for D (5 bases). Trimming pared 4 bases from V and 13 bases from J, leaving 14 bases between. The CDR3 is 11 residues long. The germline V gene has CDR1 GTSNPN and CDR2 SVGIG (reference sequence). Written as DNA, the CDR3 is TGTGCCTGGACCCAAATGAGGGAACAGTTCTTC. Its translation: CAWTQMREQFF.

The chain combines TRBV30 with TRBJ2-1, with D tentatively TRBD2 (6 bases). CDR1 and CDR2 (germline): GTSNPN, SVGIG (reference sequence). The CDR3 has 14 residues. V was cut by 2 bases and J by 9 bases, with 17 bases left in between. The CDR3 reads CAWSLSGVPSEQFF. The CDR3 DNA reads TGTGCCTGGAGTCTCTCGGGAGTCCCAAGTGAGCAGTTCTTC.

The chain employs TRBV6-4 and TRBJ2-6; the D gene is possibly TRBD1 (6 bases). V dropped 2 bases and J dropped 3 bases, with 8 bases sitting between them. This CDR3 is 15 amino acids long. CDR1 MRHNA and CDR2 SNTAGT come from the germline V gene. The CDR3: CASSDPRGGANVLTF. The CDR3 nucleotides read TGTGCCAGCAGTGACCCCAGGGGTGGGGCCAACGTCCTGACTTTC.

The V call is TRBV18, the J call TRBJ1-1, with 12 bases fitting TRBD1. CDR3 length equals 15 residues. The ends lost 3 bases at V and 1 base at J; junction bases unmatched: 0. CDR1 and CDR2 from the germline V gene are KGHSH and LQKENI. This CDR3 is CASSPGQGANTEAFF. CDR3 in DNA: TGTGCCAGCTCACCGGGACAGGGGGCGAACACTGAAGCTTTCTTT.

The chain carries TRBV14 and TRBJ1-2; 7 bases align to TRBD1. The CDR3 length is 13 residues. V was clipped by 3 bases and J by 4 bases; unmatched bases: 2. Germline lookup yields CDR1 SGHDN and CDR2 FVKESK. In DNA form, the CDR3 reads TGTGCCAGCAGCCAGGACAGGCGCTATGGCTACACCTTC. Residues: CASSQDRRYGYTF.

The chain has TRBV9 and TRBJ2-7; D might be TRBD2 (6 bases). The CDR3 has 14 amino acids. V was shortened by 3 bases and J by 7 bases, with 17 bases between the two germline ends. The germline V gene encodes CDR1 SGDLS and CDR2 YYNGEE. The CDR3: CASSARRDSGEQYF. In DNA, the CDR3 is TGTGCCAGCAGCGCGAGGCGGGACTCTGGAGAGCAGTACTTC.

The chain joins TRBV7-2 to TRBJ2-7; weak D call: TRBD2 (5 bases). The CDR3 totals 14 residues. Germline CDR1 reads SGHTA; CDR2 reads FQGNSA. Trimming stripped 1 base from V and 3 bases from J, with 10 bases between. The CDR3 nucleotides are TGTGCCAGCAGCTTAGACGTTACTAGCTACGAGCAGTACTTC. This encodes CASSLDVTSYEQYF.

As to this clone: One junction end disagrees with the germline gene, perhaps due to a read error. J is TRBJ2-6 and V is TRBV7-7; 9 bases agree with TRBD2. CDR3 length: 17 amino acids. CDR1 is SSHAT and CDR2 is FNYEAQ in the germline V gene (reference sequence). The CDR3 DNA is TGTGCTAGCAGCCCCTCGGGACTAGCATCTGGGGCCAACGTCCTGACTTTC. Translation gives CASSPSGLASGANVLTF.

This chain connects TRBV5-8 to TRBJ2-3; 10 bases are shared with TRBD1. CDR3 length: 16 amino acids. V was clipped by 1 base and J by 3 bases; unmatched bases: 5. Germline V gene sequence: CDR1 SGHTS, CDR2 YDEGEE. CDR3 sequence (DNA): TGTGCCAGCAGCTTGAAGGGACAGGGGAGGACAGATACGCAGTATTTT. Its translation is CASSLKGQGRTDTQYF.

The chain couples TRBV11-2 to TRBJ2-2; D not resolved. Germline-derived CDR1 and CDR2 are SGHAT and FQNNGV. The CDR3 is 14 amino acids. V dropped 4 bases and J dropped 4 bases, with 10 bases sitting between them. CDR3 nucleotide sequence: TGTGCCAGCAGCTCCCTTTACGGCACCGGGGAGCTGTTTTTT. The encoded protein is CASSSLYGTGELFF.

V and J are TRBV4-1 and TRBJ2-7; 8 bases map to TRBD2. Trimming at V came to 1 base and at J to 5 bases, leaving 10 bases not matched to a gene. The CDR3 is made up of 16 amino acids. Germline V lookup: CDR1 MGHRA, CDR2 YSYEKL. The CDR3 region has the DNA TGCGCCAGCAGCCAAGCGGGAAGCGGGGGTGATCACGAGCAGTACTTC. As protein: CASSQAGSGGDHEQYF.

The table lists this clone with a count of one. The chain combines TRBV4-3 with TRBJ2-7, with D possibly TRBD2 on 6 matching bases. Between the trimmed V and J ends, which lost 4 bases and 1 base, there was a span of 11 bases. Germline CDR1 LGHNA, CDR2 YSLEER. CDR3 length: 14 amino acids. Here the CDR3 reads CASSLSGQSYEQYF. CDR3 sequence (DNA): TGCGCCAGCAGCCTTAGCGGCCAATCCTACGAGCAGTACTTC.

The V gene is TRBV6-4, the J gene TRBJ2-1, with 7 positions matching TRBD2. Germline V gene lookup returns CDR1 MRHNA and CDR2 SNTAGT. V gave up 7 bases and J gave up 6 bases; unmatched junction bases: 9. The CDR3 length is 14 residues. The CDR3 is CASTAGDPLNEQFF. In nucleotides, the CDR3 is TGTGCCAGCACGGCGGGAGACCCTCTCAATGAGCAGTTCTTC.

The chain's CDR3 is CAWTGRGLNEKLFF. DNA of the CDR3: TGTGCCTGGACCGGGAGGGGCTTGAATGAAAAACTGTTTTTT. V is TRBV30 and J is TRBJ1-4; D perhaps matches TRBD1 (5 bases). V lost 4 bases and J 5 bases, leaving 14 bases between the germline ends. CDR3 size: 14 residues. Germline V gives CDR1 GTSNPN, CDR2 SVGIG (reference sequence).